Below are 5 T cell receptor beta chains sequenced from a single sample in a study of regulatory T cells in long-lasting Graves disease. This sample's time point: newly diagnosed GD, antithyroid drugs for less than 3 months. Making the TCR library involved RNA that had been extracted from PBMCs. Libraries of TCR beta came from iRepertoire HTBI primers plus Arm-PCR of CDR3 regions. MiXCR, applied by TCRdb to the multiplex PCR reads, yields one record per CDR3 protein. This sample has approximately 490,000 distinct CDR3 sequences; 15% to 20% occur once, and the top ten carry 9% to 15%. This same sample was also part of a study on T cells in Graves' hyperthyroidism and ophthalmopathy.

Material: peripheral blood mononuclear cells (PBMCs), obtained at new diagnosis, from a patient treated with antithyroid drugs. These receptors all come from a man aged 40-55 years with Graves disease.

The sample holds many counts of this clonotype. The V call is TRBV28, the J call TRBJ2-7; 7 bases are a match to TRBD1. V shed 3 bases and J 6 bases; nucleotides not matched to a gene: 11. The germline V gene has CDR1 MDHEN and CDR2 SYDVKM. This CDR3 contains 15 residues. The CDR3 region is CASSFADRLKIEQYF. Written as DNA, the CDR3 is TGTGCCAGCAGTTTCGCGGACAGGTTAAAGATCGAGCAGTACTTC.

In regard to this clonotype: This may arise from a read error, as a much more abundant clone is one base away. The chain has TRBV5-1 and TRBJ2-1, with D maybe TRBD1 (6 bases). Trimming removed 5 bases at V and 9 bases at J, with 18 bases between. Germline-derived CDR1 and CDR2 are SGHRS and YFSETQ. The CDR3 is made up of 14 amino acids. The CDR3 DNA is TGCGCCAGCAGTCCTTCAGTCAGGGGCGGTGAGCAGTTCTTC. It is translated as CASSPSVRGGEQFF. Based on the CDR3 plus reference TRBV5-1 and TRBJ2-1, the full variable domain is KAGVTQTPRYLIKTRGQQVTLSCSPISGHRSVSWYQQTPGQGLQFLFEYFSETQRNKGNFPGRFSGRQFSNSRSEMNVSTLELGDSALYLCASSPSVRGGEQFFGPGTRLTVL.

This clonotype was found a few times. The chain combines TRBV12-3 or TRBV12-4 with TRBJ1-1, with TRBD1 identical over 7 bases. The CDR3 extends over 12 amino acids. The trim removed 5 bases at V and 10 bases at J, leaving 7 bases unmatched. CDR3 protein: CASSPWTGGAFF. CDR3 in DNA: TGTGCCAGCAGTCCCTGGACAGGAGGAGCTTTCTTT.

This clonotype was counted ten times or more. The CDR3 bases are TGTGCCAGCAGCTTAGAGTCCGGGGACCGCACAGATACGCAGTATTTT. Translated: CASSLESGDRTDTQYF. V is TRBV13 and J is TRBJ2-3; D assignment may be TRBD1 or TRBD2 (5 bases each). V was cut by 1 base and J by 1 base, with 12 bases left in between. Germline assignment: CDR1 PRHDT and CDR2 FYEKMQ (reference sequence). This CDR3 is built from 16 residues.

This sequence joins TRBV6-1 and TRBJ1-5, with 11 bases matching TRBD1. Germline CDR1 and CDR2: MNHNS and SASEGT. With V trimmed by 6 bases and J by 7 bases, 8 bases remained unmatched. CDR3 size: 15 residues. The CDR3: CASSSGTGGDQPQHF. DNA for the CDR3: TGTGCCAGCAGCTCCGGGACAGGGGGTGACCAGCCCCAGCATTTT.